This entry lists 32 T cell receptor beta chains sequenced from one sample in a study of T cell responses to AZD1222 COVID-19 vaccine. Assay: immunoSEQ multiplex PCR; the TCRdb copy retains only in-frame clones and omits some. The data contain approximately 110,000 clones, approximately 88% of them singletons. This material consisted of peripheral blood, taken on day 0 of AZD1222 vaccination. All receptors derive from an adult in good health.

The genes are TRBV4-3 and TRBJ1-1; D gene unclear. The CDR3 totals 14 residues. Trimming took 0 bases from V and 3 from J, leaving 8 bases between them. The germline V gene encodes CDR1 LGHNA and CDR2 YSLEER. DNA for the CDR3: TGCGCCAGCAGCCAAGAGATGGGATACACTGAAGCTTTCTTT. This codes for CASSQEMGYTEAFF.

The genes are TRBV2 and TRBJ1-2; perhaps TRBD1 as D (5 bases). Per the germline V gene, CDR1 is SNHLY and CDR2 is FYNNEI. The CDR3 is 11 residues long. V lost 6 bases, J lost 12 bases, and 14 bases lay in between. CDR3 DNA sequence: TGTGCCAGCAGGGCCGGGGGGTTGCACACCTTC. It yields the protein CASRAGGLHTF.

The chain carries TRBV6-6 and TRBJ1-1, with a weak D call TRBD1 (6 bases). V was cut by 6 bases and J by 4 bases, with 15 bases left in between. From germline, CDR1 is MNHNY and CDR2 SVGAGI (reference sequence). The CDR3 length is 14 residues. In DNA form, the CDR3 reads TGTGCCAGCAGAGCCACCTTAGGGGGCACTGAAGCTTTCTTT. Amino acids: CASRATLGGTEAFF.

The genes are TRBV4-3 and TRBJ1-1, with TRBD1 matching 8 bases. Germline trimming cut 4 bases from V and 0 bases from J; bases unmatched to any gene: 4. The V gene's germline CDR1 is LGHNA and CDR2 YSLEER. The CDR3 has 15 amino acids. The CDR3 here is CASSPGQGVNTEAFF. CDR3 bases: TGCGCCAGCAGCCCTGGACAGGGCGTGAACACTGAAGCTTTCTTT.

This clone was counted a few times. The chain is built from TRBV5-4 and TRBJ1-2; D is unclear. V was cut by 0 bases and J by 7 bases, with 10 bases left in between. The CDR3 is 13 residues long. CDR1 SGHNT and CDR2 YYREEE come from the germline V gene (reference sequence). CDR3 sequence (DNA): TGTGCCAGCAGCTTGGCCCTCGAGGCTGGCTACACCTTC. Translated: CASSLALEAGYTF.

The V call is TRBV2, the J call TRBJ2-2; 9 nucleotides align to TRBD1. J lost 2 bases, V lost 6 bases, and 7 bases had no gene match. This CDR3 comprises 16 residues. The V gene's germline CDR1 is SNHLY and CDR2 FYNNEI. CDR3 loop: CASSSGQGRNTGELFF. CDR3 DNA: TGTGCCAGCAGCTCGGGACAGGGCCGAAACACCGGGGAGCTGTTTTTT.

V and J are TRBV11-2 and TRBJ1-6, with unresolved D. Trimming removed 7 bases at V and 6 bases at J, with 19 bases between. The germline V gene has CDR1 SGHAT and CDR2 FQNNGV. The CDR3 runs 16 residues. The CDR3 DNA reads TGTGCCAGCACCGTGAGTCGGAGGGCCGGTAATTCACCCCTCCACTTT. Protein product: CASTVSRRAGNSPLHF.

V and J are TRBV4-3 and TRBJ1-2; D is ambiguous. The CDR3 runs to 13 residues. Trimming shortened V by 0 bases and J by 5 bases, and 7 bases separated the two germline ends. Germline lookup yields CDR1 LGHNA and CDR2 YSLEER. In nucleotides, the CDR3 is TGCGCCAGCAGCCAAGATGAAGGGTATGGCTACACCTTC. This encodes CASSQDEGYGYTF.

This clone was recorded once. The DNA for the CDR3 is TGTGCCAGCAGCCAAGAAAGACTAGCGGGGTTTTACAATGAGCAGTTCTTC. Translated: CASSQERLAGFYNEQFF. This chain links TRBV14 with TRBJ2-1, with 11 bases lining up with TRBD2. Trimming at V came to 0 bases and at J to 4 bases, leaving 5 bases not matched to a gene. The CDR3 contains 17 residues. The germline V gene encodes CDR1 SGHDN and CDR2 FVKESK. The whole variable domain, filled in from reference TRBV14 and TRBJ2-1, reads EAGVTQFPSHSVIEKGQTVTLRCDPISGHDNLYWYRRVMGKEIKFLLHFVKESKQDESGMPNNRFLAERTGGTYSTLKVQPAELEDSGVYFCASSQERLAGFYNEQFFGPGTRLTVL.

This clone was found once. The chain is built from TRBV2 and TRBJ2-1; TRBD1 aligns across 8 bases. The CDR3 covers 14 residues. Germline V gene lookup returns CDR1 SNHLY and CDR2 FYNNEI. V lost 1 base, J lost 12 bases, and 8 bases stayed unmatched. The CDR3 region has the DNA TGTGCCAGCAGTGAAGGAGCAGGGGGCGATTGGCAGTTCTTC. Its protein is CASSEGAGGDWQFF.

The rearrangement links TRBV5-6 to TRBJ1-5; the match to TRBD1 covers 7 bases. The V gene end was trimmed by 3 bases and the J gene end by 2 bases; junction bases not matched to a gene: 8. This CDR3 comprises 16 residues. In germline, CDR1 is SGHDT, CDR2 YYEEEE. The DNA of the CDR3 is TGTGCCAGCAGCTCCTACAGGGGCGAGGGCAATCAGCCCCAGCATTTT. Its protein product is CASSSYRGEGNQPQHF.

CDR3 sequence reads: CASSQQKYNSPLHF. The CDR3 DNA reads as TGTGCCAGCAGCCAACAGAAGTATAATTCACCCCTCCACTTT. This chain uses TRBV3-1 (or the pseudogene TRBV3-2) with TRBJ1-6, with D unresolved. Between the trimmed V and J ends, which lost 2 bases and 4 bases, there was a span of 6 bases. The CDR3 extends over 14 amino acids. Germline V lookup: CDR1 LGHDT, CDR2 YNNKEL (reference sequence).

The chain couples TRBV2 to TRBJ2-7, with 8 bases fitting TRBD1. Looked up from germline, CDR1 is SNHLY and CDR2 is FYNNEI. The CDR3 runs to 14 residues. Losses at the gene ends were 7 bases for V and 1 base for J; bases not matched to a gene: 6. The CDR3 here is CASNQRTGSYEQYF. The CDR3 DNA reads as TGTGCCAGCAATCAAAGGACAGGGTCCTACGAGCAGTACTTC. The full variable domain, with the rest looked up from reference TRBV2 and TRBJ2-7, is EPEVTQTPSHQVTQMGQEVILRCVPISNHLYFYWYRQILGQKVEFLVSFYNNEISEKSEIFDDQFSVERPDGSNFTLKIRSTKLEDSAMYFCASNQRTGSYEQYFGPGTRLTVT.

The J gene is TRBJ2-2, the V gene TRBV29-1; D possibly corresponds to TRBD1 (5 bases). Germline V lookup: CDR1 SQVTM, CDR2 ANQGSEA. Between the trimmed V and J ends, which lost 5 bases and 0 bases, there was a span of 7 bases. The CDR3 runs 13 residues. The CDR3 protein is CSVRTPNTGELFF. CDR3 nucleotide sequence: TGCAGCGTTAGGACACCGAACACCGGGGAGCTGTTTTTT.

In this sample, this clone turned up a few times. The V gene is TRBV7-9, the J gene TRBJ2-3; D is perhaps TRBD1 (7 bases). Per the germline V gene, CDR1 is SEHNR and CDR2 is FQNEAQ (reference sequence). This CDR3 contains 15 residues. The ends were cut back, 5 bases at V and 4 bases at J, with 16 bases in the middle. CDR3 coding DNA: TGTGCCAGCAGCGGAGGGACAGCTTATCCAGATACGCAGTATTTT. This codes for CASSGGTAYPDTQYF.

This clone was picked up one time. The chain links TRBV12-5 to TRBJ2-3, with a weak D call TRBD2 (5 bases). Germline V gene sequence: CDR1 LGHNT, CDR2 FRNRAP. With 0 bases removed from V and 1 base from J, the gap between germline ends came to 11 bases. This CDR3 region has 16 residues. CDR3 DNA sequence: TGTGCTAGTGGTTTGGTATTAGGAGGTGGCACAGATACGCAGTATTTT. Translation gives CASGLVLGGGTDTQYF.

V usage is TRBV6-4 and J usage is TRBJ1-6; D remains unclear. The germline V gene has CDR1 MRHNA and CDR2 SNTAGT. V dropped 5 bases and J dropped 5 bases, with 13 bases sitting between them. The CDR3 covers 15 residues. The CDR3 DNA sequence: TGTGCCAGCAGTTCTACCGGGAATAATAATTCACCCCTCCACTTT. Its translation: CASSSTGNNNSPLHF.

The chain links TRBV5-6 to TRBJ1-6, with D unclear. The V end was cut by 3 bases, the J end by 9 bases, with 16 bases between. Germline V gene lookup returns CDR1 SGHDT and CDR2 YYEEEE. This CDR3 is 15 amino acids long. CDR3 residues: CASSSGPAMGSPLHF. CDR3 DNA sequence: TGTGCCAGCAGCTCCGGACCGGCAATGGGTTCACCCCTCCACTTT. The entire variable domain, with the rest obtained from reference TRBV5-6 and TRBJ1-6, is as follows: DAGVTQSPTHLIKTRGQQVTLRCSPKSGHDTVSWYQQALGQGPQFIFQYYEEEERQRGNFPDRFSGHQFPNYSSELNVNALLLGDSALYLCASSSGPAMGSPLHFGNGTRLTVT.

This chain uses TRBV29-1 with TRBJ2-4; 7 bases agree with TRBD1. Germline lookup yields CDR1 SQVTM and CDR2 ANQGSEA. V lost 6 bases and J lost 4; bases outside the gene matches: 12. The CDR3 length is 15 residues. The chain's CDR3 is CSVDGTDRRKNIQYF. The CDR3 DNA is TGCAGCGTAGACGGGACAGATCGACGAAAAAACATTCAGTACTTC.

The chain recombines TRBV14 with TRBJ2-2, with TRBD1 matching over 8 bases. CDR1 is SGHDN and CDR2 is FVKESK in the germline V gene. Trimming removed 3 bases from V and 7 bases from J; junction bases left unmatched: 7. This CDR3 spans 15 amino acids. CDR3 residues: CASSQLDRAVGELFF. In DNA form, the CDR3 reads TGTGCCAGCAGCCAGCTGGACAGGGCGGTCGGGGAGCTGTTTTTT.

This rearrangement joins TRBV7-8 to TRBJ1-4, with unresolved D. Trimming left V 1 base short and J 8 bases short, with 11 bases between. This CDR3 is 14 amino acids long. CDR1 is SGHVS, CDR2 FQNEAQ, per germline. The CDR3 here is CASSLEGWREKLFF. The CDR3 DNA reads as TGTGCCAGCAGCTTAGAAGGGTGGCGGGAAAAACTGTTTTTT.

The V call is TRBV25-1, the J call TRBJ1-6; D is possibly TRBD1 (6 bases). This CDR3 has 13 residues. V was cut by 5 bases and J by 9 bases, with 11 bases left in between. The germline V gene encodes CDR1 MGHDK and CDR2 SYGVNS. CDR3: CASSIGGTSPLHF. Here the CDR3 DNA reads TGTGCCAGCAGTATAGGGGGGACTTCACCCCTCCACTTT.

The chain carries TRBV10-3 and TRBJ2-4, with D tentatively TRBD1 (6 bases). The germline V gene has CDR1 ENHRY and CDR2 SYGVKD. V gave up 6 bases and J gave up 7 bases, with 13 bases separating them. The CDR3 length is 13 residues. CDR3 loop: CAIRPDRMNIQYF. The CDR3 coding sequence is TGTGCCATCAGACCCGACAGGATGAACATTCAGTACTTC.

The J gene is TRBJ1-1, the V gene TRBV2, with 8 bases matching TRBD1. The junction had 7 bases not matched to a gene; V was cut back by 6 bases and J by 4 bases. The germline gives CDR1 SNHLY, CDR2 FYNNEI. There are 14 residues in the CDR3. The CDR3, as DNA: TGTGCCAGCAGCGGACAGGGATGGGGCACTGAAGCTTTCTTT. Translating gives CASSGQGWGTEAFF.

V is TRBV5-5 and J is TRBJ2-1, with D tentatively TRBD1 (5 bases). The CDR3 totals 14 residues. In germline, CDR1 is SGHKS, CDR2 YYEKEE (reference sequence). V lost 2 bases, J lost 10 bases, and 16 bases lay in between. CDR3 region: CASSFGAAMREQFF. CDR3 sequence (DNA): TGTGCCAGCAGCTTTGGGGCCGCTATGCGAGAGCAGTTCTTC.

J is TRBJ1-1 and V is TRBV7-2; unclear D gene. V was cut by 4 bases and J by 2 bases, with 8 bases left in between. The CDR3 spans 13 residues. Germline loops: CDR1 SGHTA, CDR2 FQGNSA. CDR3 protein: CASSWTTNTEAFF. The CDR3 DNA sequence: TGTGCCAGCAGCTGGACTACTAACACTGAAGCTTTCTTT.

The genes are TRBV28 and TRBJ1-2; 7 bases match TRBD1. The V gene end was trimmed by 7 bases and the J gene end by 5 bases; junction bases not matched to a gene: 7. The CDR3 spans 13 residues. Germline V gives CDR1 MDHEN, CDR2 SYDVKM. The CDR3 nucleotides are TGTGCCAGCAACCGGGACAGCCTTTATGGCTACACCTTC. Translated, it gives CASNRDSLYGYTF.

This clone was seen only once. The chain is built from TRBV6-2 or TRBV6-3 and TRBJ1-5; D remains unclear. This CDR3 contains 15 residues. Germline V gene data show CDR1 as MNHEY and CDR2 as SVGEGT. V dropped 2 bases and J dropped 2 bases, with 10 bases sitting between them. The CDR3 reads CASSYDKRRNQPQHF. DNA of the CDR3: TGTGCCAGCAGTTACGACAAACGGCGCAATCAGCCCCAGCATTTT.

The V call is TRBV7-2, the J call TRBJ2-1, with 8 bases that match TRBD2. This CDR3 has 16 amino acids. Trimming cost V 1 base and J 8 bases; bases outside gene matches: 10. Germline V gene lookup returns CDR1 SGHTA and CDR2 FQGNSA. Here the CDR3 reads CASSLGASGGHYEQFF. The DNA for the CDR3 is TGTGCCAGCAGCTTAGGAGCCAGCGGGGGTCACTATGAGCAGTTCTTC.

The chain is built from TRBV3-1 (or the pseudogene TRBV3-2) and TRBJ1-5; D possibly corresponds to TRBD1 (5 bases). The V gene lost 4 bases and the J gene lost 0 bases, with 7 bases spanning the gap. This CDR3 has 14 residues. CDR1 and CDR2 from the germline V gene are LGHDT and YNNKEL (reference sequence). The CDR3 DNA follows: TGTGCCAGCAGCCCAGGGATTAGCAATCAGCCCCAGCATTTT. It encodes CASSPGISNQPQHF.

CDR3 nucleotide sequence: TGTGCTAGTGGTTTGCCCCCTGGGACCCAGCATTTT. Residues: CASGLPPGTQHF. The chain combines TRBV12-5 with TRBJ1-5; D unresolved. The CDR3 has 12 amino acids. Germline-derived CDR1 and CDR2 are LGHNT and FRNRAP. V lost 2 bases to trimming and J lost 11 bases, with 10 bases between them.

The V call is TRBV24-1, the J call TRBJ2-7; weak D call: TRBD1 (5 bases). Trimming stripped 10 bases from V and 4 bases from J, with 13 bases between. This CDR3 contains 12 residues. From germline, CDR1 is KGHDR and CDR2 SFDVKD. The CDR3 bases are TGTGCCACGTCGGCGCAGGGTTACGAGCAGTACTTC. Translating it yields CATSAQGYEQYF.